This TCR beta chain is drawn from a study of blood T cell repertoires in COVID-19. On the study more broadly: Researchers got acute and convalescent COVID-19 samples from the United States, Italy and Spain. Sample material is recorded as cDNA or gDNA derived from T cells, B-cell-depleted T cells, or PBMCs.

CDR1 and CDR2 (germline): SGHKS, YYEKEE (reference sequence). Trimming cost V 2 bases and J 1 base; bases outside gene matches: 9. This CDR3 spans 18 amino acids. Generated by immunoSEQ multiplex PCR, the TCRdb table keeps only in-frame clones and is missing some. The data show tens of thousands of clones, with roughly 80% seen just once and 15% to 20% held by the top ten. The chain has TRBV5-5 and TRBJ2-6; 7 positions agree with TRBD1. This receptor was taken from a woman aged 55-75 years with acute or convalescent COVID-19. The sequencing input was peripheral blood. The DNA for the CDR3 is TGTGCCAGCAGCTTTACAGGGGCGTTCCTTTCTGGGGCCAACGTCCTGACTTTC. Translation: CASSFTGAFLSGANVLTF.